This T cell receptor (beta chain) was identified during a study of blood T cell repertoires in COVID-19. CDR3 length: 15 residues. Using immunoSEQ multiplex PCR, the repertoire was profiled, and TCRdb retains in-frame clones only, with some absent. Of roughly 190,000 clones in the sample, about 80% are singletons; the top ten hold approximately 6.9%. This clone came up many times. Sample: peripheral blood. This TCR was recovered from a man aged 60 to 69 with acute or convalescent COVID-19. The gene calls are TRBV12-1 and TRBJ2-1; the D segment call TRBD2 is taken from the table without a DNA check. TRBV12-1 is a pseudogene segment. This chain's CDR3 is CASSFAPSGGNEQFF. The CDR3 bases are TGTGCCAGCAGCTTTGCGCCGAGCGGGGGGAATGAGCAGTTCTTC.